Detailed here is one T cell receptor (beta chain). This entry comes from a study of blood T cell repertoires in COVID-19. About the research overall: Donors in the United States, Italy and Spain gave samples during acute or convalescent COVID-19.

Germline V gene data show CDR1 as SGDLS and CDR2 as YYNGEE. Trimming stripped 4 bases from V and 1 base from J, with 12 bases between. The CDR3 loop spans 14 amino acids. Using immunoSEQ multiplex PCR, the repertoire was profiled, and TCRdb retains in-frame clones only, with some absent. The table records fewer than 400,000 clones, about 89% of them present only once. The chain is built from TRBV9 and TRBJ2-7; the D gene is possibly TRBD1 (6 bases). The sample comprised PBMCs or T cells enriched from blood (not recorded which). The source of this sequence is a man aged 55 to 70 who had recovered from COVID-19. This CDR3 reads CASSFTDRSYEQYF. The CDR3 DNA reads TGTGCCAGCAGCTTTACCGACAGGTCCTACGAGCAGTACTTC.